These T cell receptor beta chains were read from a single sample in a study of shared clonotypes between healthy human individuals. The data were produced by immunoSEQ multiplex PCR, yet TCRdb's version contains in-frame clones alone and is incomplete. The data show a few hundred thousand clones, around 72% seen once. The source material was memory CD4+ T cells sorted from blood. Every receptor here comes from a young man in good health. Each CDR3 is given without its conserved first and last residue.

J gene,V gene,CDR3 protein
TRBJ1-1,TRBV6-5,ASTNRGADTEAF
TRBJ1-6,TRBV6-1,ASSDGPGGGSPLH
TRBJ2-1,TRBV5-8,ASSMRVRPLLKGNEQF
TRBJ2-2,TRBV5-1,ASSPGQVGGELF
TRBJ2-2,TRBV5-4,ASSLSGQGFPGELF
TRBJ2-7,TRBV5-5,ASSLGPAYEQY
TRBJ1-1,TRBV6-5,ASSQFRTLNTEAF
TRBJ1-5,TRBV10-3,ATNLGLDQPQH
TRBJ2-2,TRBV5-4,ASSLGGLAGGPGTGELF
TRBJ1-2,TRBV2,ASVPVRLEGHT
TRBJ1-1,TRBV2,ASSGASGAAAF
TRBJ2-7,TRBV5-1,ASSLGGLWGGEQY
TRBJ1-5,TRBV2,ASSADLVNQPQH
TRBJ1-5,TRBV19,ASSRGVGFNQPQH
TRBJ2-2,TRBV28,ASTRTSGRNTGELF
TRBJ2-5,TRBV5-1,ASSPSGLQETQY
TRBJ2-3,TRBV4-3,ASSQFRGADTQY
TRBJ2-1,TRBV27,ASSLGWRTNEQF
TRBJ1-5,TRBV5-8,ASSPGQAGNQPQH
TRBJ2-2,TRBV6-4,ASSDGVSANTGELF
TRBJ2-5,TRBV7-8,ASSLGRASQETQY
TRBJ1-5,TRBV28,ASSVYSNQPQH
TRBJ2-1,TRBV28,ASSTGGGWGGSNNEQF
TRBJ1-2,TRBV4-3,ASSQETGDYGYT
TRBJ2-3,TRBV7-6,ASSSGSPSTDTQY
TRBJ2-1,TRBV5-1,ASSMPGGDNEQF
TRBJ2-3,TRBV7-9,ASSFGSLSTDTQY
TRBJ2-7,TRBV5-1,ASSSPGLAGDSSYEQY
TRBJ2-7,TRBV28,ASSLTGVLSYEQY
TRBJ2-1,TRBV6-1,ASSESGRTSNSYNEQF
TRBJ1-2,TRBV18,ASSPRDRGDAYGYT
TRBJ2-3,TRBV5-1,ASSLVIRVASTDTQY
TRBJ1-1,TRBV25-1,ASSGTGRNTEAF
TRBJ2-1,TRBV7-2,ASSLGSSSYNEQF
TRBJ2-2,TRBV6-1,ASSDQMNTGELF
TRBJ2-3,TRBV18,ASSLGQGARGTDTQY
TRBJ2-7,TRBV19,ASSTSGISYEQY
TRBJ1-2,TRBV6-1,ASSESIYYGYT
TRBJ1-3,TRBV6-6,ASTAGGFGNTIY
TRBJ2-3,TRBV7-9,ASSPETGRTERTDTQY
TRBJ2-5,TRBV29-1,SVDFQEETQY
TRBJ2-4,TRBV7-9,ASSQGLGGDIQY
TRBJ1-1,TRBV5-1,ASSLPEDEAF
TRBJ1-1,TRBV27,ASSFAGADTEAF
TRBJ1-1,TRBV28,ASSLGGMNTEAF
TRBJ2-2,TRBV28,ASRTGTVTLAGELF
TRBJ2-3,TRBV15,ATSRDRMGSYDTQY
TRBJ2-1,TRBV15,ATSRDIVRAGVSYNEQF
TRBJ1-2,TRBV18,ASSPSTVDRGGGYT
TRBJ2-7,TRBV28,ASRATAYEQY
TRBJ2-3,TRBV11-2,ASSPVASTQY
TRBJ2-6,TRBV29-1,SVAGSGANVLT
TRBJ2-2,TRBV2,ASTGQGAPNGELF
TRBJ1-2,TRBV5-1,ASSLAPTAYGGYT
TRBJ2-1,TRBV5-1,ASSFPEKNNEQF